The 18 T cell receptor beta chains below all came from one sample that was sequenced in a study of OX40 agonist ivuxolimab in advanced cancers. Sequencing used immunoSEQ multiplex PCR; TCRdb keeps in-frame clones, though not all of them. The table has fewer than 75,000 clones, 88% seen once. Here the sequenced sample was CD4+ or CD8+ T cells sorted from blood, taken in a trial of the OX40 agonist ivuxolimab. These receptors all come from an adult with an advanced solid tumor such as melanoma, head and neck, liver or kidney cancer.

The chain employs TRBV19 and TRBJ2-2; D assignment may be TRBD1 or TRBD2 (5 bases each). The germline CDR1 and CDR2 sequences are LNHDA and SQIVND (reference sequence). Trimming took off 3 bases at V and 4 bases at J, with 6 bases between the two ends. The CDR3 is 13 residues long. The CDR3 DNA reads as TGTGCCAGTAGTATTGGGGGCACCGGGGAGCTGTTTTTT. The encoded protein is CASSIGGTGELFF.

The J gene is TRBJ1-6, the V gene TRBV11-2; 7 bases align to TRBD1. V lost 1 base to trimming and J lost 8 bases; unmatched junction nucleotides: 17. The germline V gene encodes CDR1 SGHAT and CDR2 FQNNGV. The CDR3 contains 19 residues. The CDR3 DNA reads as TGTGCCAGCAGCTTAGGTTCAGGGACAGCCCCGCGGGGTTATTCACCCCTCCACTTT. This encodes CASSLGSGTAPRGYSPLHF.

The V and J genes are TRBV15 and TRBJ2-5, with no clear D. Trimming cost V 0 bases and J 0 bases, with 8 bases left between them. CDR3 length equals 15 residues. Germline lookup yields CDR1 LNHNV and CDR2 YYDKDF (reference sequence). The CDR3 coding sequence is TGTGCCACCAGCAGAGATTTGGGGTACCAAGAGACCCAGTACTTC. This encodes CATSRDLGYQETQYF.

CDR3 region: CASSGPTGDEQFF. DNA of the CDR3: TGCGCCAGCAGTGGGCCCACTGGCGATGAGCAGTTCTTC. The J gene is TRBJ2-1, the V gene TRBV10-1; D is unclear. This CDR3 contains 13 residues. Per germline, CDR1 WNHNN and CDR2 SYGVQD (reference sequence). The V end was cut by 4 bases, the J end by 8 bases, with 12 bases between.

The rearrangement links TRBV28 to TRBJ2-5; D possibly corresponds to TRBD1 (6 bases). Germline V gene sequence: CDR1 MDHEN, CDR2 SYDVKM. CDR3 length: 13 residues. V lost 7 bases and J 5 bases, leaving 14 bases between the germline ends. The CDR3 sequence: CASTQGSQETQYF. CDR3 sequence (DNA): TGTGCCAGCACCCAGGGGTCTCAGGAGACCCAGTACTTC.

V gene TRBV7-3 combines with J gene TRBJ2-7; D may be TRBD2 (5 bases). Germline CDR1 SGHTA, CDR2 FQGTGA. Trimming stripped 0 bases from V and 1 base from J, with 10 bases between. The length of the CDR3 is 15 residues. The CDR3 loop is CASSLTTGFSYEQYF. CDR3 bases: TGTGCCAGCAGCTTAACGACGGGATTTTCCTACGAGCAGTACTTC. Full variable domain (outside the CDR3, taken from reference TRBV7-3 and TRBJ2-7): GAGVSQTPSNKVTEKGKYVELRCDPISGHTALYWYRQSLGQGPEFLIYFQGTGAADDSGLPNDRFFAVRPEGSVSTLKIQRTERGDSAVYLCASSLTTGFSYEQYFGPGTRLTVT.

CDR3 coding DNA: TGTGCCAGCAGATCGGGGCCCCACACTGAAGCTTTCTTT. This gives the protein CASRSGPHTEAFF. The rearrangement uses TRBV6-6 and TRBJ1-1; D possibly corresponds to TRBD1 (5 bases). Trimming shortened V by 6 bases and J by 3 bases, and 11 bases separated the two germline ends. Germline V gene sequence: CDR1 MNHNY, CDR2 SVGAGI (reference sequence). The CDR3 runs to 13 residues.

The chain is built from TRBV18 and TRBJ2-5; D is possibly TRBD1 (5 bases). CDR3 length: 14 amino acids. CDR1 and CDR2 from the germline V gene are KGHSH and LQKENI. V was cut by 3 bases and J by 2 bases, with 10 bases left in between. The CDR3 is CASSPTAGQETQYF. The CDR3 DNA sequence: TGTGCCAGCTCACCGACGGCAGGGCAAGAGACCCAGTACTTC.

Concerning this clone: At one boundary the junction diverges from the germline segment, which might be a read error. This chain uses TRBV7-2 with TRBJ2-3; perhaps TRBD2 as D (6 bases). The CDR3 is 14 residues long. Germline assignment: CDR1 SGHTA and CDR2 FQGNSA. The CDR3 DNA reads as TGTGCCAGCAACTTACAGGCGGGGAGGGATACGCAGTATTTT. Its translation is CASNLQAGRDTQYF. The full variable domain, completed using reference TRBV7-2 and TRBJ2-3, is GAGVSQSPSNKVTEKGKDVELRCDPISGHTALYWYRQSLGQGLEFLIYFQGNSAPDKSGLPSDRFSAERTGGSVSTLTIQRTQQEDSAVYLCASNLQAGRDTQYFGPGTRLTVL.

The chain employs TRBV6-1 and TRBJ2-3; D gene uncertain. The germline CDR1 and CDR2 sequences are MNHNS and SASEGT. The CDR3 loop spans 14 amino acids. V shed 6 bases and J shed 1 base, with 11 bases lying between them. The CDR3 loop is CASRVGYGTDTQYF. DNA for the CDR3: TGTGCCAGCAGAGTGGGGTATGGCACAGATACGCAGTATTTT.

The chain recombines TRBV7-3 with TRBJ2-7, with TRBD2 identical over 11 bases. The trim removed 10 bases at V and 6 bases at J, leaving 5 bases unmatched. The CDR3 covers 12 residues. CDR1 is SGHTA and CDR2 is FQGTGA in the germline V gene. The CDR3 sequence: CAIDSGRGEQYF. Written as DNA, the CDR3 is TGTGCCATTGATAGCGGGAGGGGCGAGCAGTACTTC. The complete variable domain, with remaining parts taken from reference TRBV7-3 and TRBJ2-7, reads GAGVSQTPSNKVTEKGKYVELRCDPISGHTALYWYRQSLGQGPEFLIYFQGTGAADDSGLPNDRFFAVRPEGSVSTLKIQRTERGDSAVYLCAIDSGRGEQYFGPGTRLTVT.

The rearrangement uses TRBV4-1 and TRBJ1-1; D is possibly TRBD1 (6 bases). The CDR3 has 19 amino acids. CDR1 and CDR2 (germline): MGHRA, YSYEKL. Trimming shortened V by 3 bases and J by 1 base, and 24 bases separated the two germline ends. In DNA form, the CDR3 reads TGCGCCAGCAGCCATGCACTAGGGGGGCGGGTTCGGAGGAACACTGAAGCTTTCTTT. This sequence encodes CASSHALGGRVRRNTEAFF.

This clone was observed a few times. The chain has TRBV10-3 and TRBJ1-5, with D possibly matching TRBD1 (5 bases). The CDR3 runs 14 residues. CDR1 is ENHRY, CDR2 SYGVKD, per germline. V lost 9 bases to trimming and J lost 4 bases, with 16 bases between them. The CDR3 region has the DNA TGTGCCATTAGCCATCCGGGGCCGAATCAGCCCCAGCATTTT. Amino acids: CAISHPGPNQPQHF.

For this clone: Additional DNA sequences in this sample encode the identical CDR3. The chain recombines TRBV19 with TRBJ2-2, with 13 bases fitting TRBD2. Looked up from germline, CDR1 is LNHDA and CDR2 is SQIVND (reference sequence). V lost 5 bases and J lost 6; bases outside the gene matches: 3. The CDR3 covers 15 residues. The CDR3 protein is CASSELAGGPGELFF. DNA of the CDR3: TGTGCCAGTAGTGAACTAGCGGGAGGGCCCGGGGAGCTGTTTTTT.

This clone was observed a single time. The chain links TRBV18 to TRBJ1-2, with no clear D. The germline V gene encodes CDR1 KGHSH and CDR2 LQKENI. This CDR3 region has 15 residues. V was cut by 4 bases and J by 4 bases, with 16 bases left in between. The CDR3 region has the DNA TGTGCCAGCTCACGACCAGACATTTCGCCCTATGGCTACACCTTC. This encodes CASSRPDISPYGYTF.

The chain employs TRBV7-2 and TRBJ2-3; no firm D call. Germline V gene lookup returns CDR1 SGHTA and CDR2 FQGNSA. Trimming cost V 0 bases and J 1 base, with 11 bases left between them. This CDR3 is built from 16 residues. The chain's CDR3 is CASSLAAGPGTDTQYF. The DNA of the CDR3 is TGTGCCAGCAGCTTAGCGGCCGGGCCAGGCACAGATACGCAGTATTTT.

This clone turned up a few times. The chain employs TRBV10-3 and TRBJ1-1; no clear D gene. This CDR3 is 11 amino acids long. The germline CDR1 and CDR2 sequences are ENHRY and SYGVKD. The V and J ends lost 10 bases and 1 base respectively, with 7 bases between them. CDR3 region: CATRGNTEAFF. Written as DNA, the CDR3 is TGTGCCACCAGAGGGAACACTGAAGCTTTCTTT.

The chain has TRBV6-4 and TRBJ2-5; 8 bases are a match to TRBD2. The CDR3 is 13 residues long. CDR1 is MRHNA and CDR2 is SNTAGT in the germline V gene. Trimming removed 0 bases from V and 13 bases from J; junction bases left unmatched: 7. CDR3 region: CASSDSRGTRLYF. DNA of the CDR3: TGTGCCAGCAGTGACTCAAGGGGGACTAGATTGTACTTC.